This T cell receptor beta chain stems from a study of identical twins. Study conclusions and caveats: Researchers reported weaker excess twin sharing in beta out-of-frame sequences.

Unique molecular identifiers were present on the cDNA, which also gained a universal primer site by template switching. TCRdb re-called the 5' RACE reads through MiXCR, storing one row per CDR3 protein. The sample contains about 920,000 distinct CDR3 sequences, about 12% of which appear only once. Comments on this clonotype: Its antigen is unidentified.

CDR1 is SGHKS, CDR2 YYEKEE, per germline (reference sequence). V dropped 4 bases and J dropped 5 bases, with 10 bases sitting between them. The CDR3 loop spans 14 amino acids. These data were also reused for a study on yellow fever vaccine responses in identical twins. This second report adds: Vaccine T cell responses of twins reportedly seemed partly convergent and partly personalized.

The clonotype comes from a young woman in good health. The chain uses TRBV5-5 and TRBJ1-6; tentatively, D is TRBD1 (5 bases). Sequencing used PBMCs. CDR3 loop: CASSRQPDNSPLHF. The CDR3, as DNA: TGTGCCAGCAGCCGACAGCCCGATAATTCACCCCTCCACTTT.